The source of this T cell receptor beta chain is a study of cytomegalovirus exposure and HLA in healthy donors. In the PCR, 60 Vbeta and 13 Jbeta primers were used. Here immunoSEQ multiplex PCR was the method, and the copy in TCRdb shows in-frame clones only, minus some. The sample gives roughly 93,000 clones, approximately 79% of which show up once; 1.8% is in the top ten. CDR1 SEHNR and CDR2 FQNEAQ come from the germline V gene (reference sequence). Trimming left V 5 bases short and J 8 bases short, with 21 bases between. The CDR3 is 15 residues long. Sequencing used PBMCs. V gene TRBV7-9 combines with J gene TRBJ1-2, with D possibly being TRBD1 (6 bases). The receptor was derived from a male donor in good health and CMV-seronegative. The CDR3 region is CASSTPGSKGQGYTF. The CDR3 DNA reads as TGTGCCAGCAGCACACCCGGGTCTAAAGGACAGGGCTACACCTTC. The full variable domain, completed using reference TRBV7-9 and TRBJ1-2, is DTGVSQNPRHKITKRGQNVTFRCDPISEHNRLYWYRQTLGQGPEFLTYFQNEAQLEKSRLLSDRFSAERPKGSFSTLEIQRTEQGDSAMYLCASSTPGSKGQGYTFGSGTRLTVV.